The next 29 T cell receptor beta chains were all read from a single sample in a study of blood T cell repertoires in COVID-19. Using immunoSEQ multiplex PCR, the repertoire was profiled, and TCRdb retains in-frame clones only, with some absent. The table includes 60,000 or so clones, roughly 85% detected once. The sequencing input was peripheral blood. Receptor source: a human donor in a cohort sampled during active COVID-19.

CDR3: CASSPSFLDRGDSGANVLTF. CDR3 bases: TGTGCCAGCAGCCCCTCCTTTTTGGACAGGGGGGACTCTGGGGCCAACGTCCTGACTTTC. The rearrangement joins TRBV11-3 to TRBJ2-6, with 10 bases matching TRBD1. Germline CDR1 SGHNT, CDR2 YENEEA. J gave up 0 bases and V 5 bases, and 13 bases lay outside the gene matches. This CDR3 is 20 amino acids long.

This clone was seen a handful of times. This chain connects TRBV4-3 to TRBJ1-4; D is ambiguous. Germline CDR1 and CDR2: LGHNA and YSLEER. Trimming took 4 bases from V and 4 from J, leaving 19 bases between them. The CDR3 is made up of 17 amino acids. CDR3 bases: TGCGCCAGCAGCCGCCCCCCGGCGAGTACTAATAATGAAAAACTGTTTTTT. Its translation: CASSRPPASTNNEKLFF.

The chain joins TRBV18 to TRBJ2-5; 9 bases map to TRBD1. The V and J ends lost 4 bases and 2 bases, in that order; junction bases with no gene match: 2. The CDR3 length is 14 residues. In germline, CDR1 is KGHSH, CDR2 LQKENI. CDR3 sequence: CASSRGQGQETQYF. The CDR3 bases are TGTGCCAGCTCACGCGGACAGGGGCAAGAGACCCAGTACTTC.

The V and J genes are TRBV6-5 and TRBJ1-5; D unresolved. Germline CDR1 and CDR2: MNHEY and SVGAGI. The CDR3 runs to 13 residues. V lost 7 bases, J lost 0 bases, and 7 bases lay in between. The CDR3 sequence is CASIRNSNQPQHF. In nucleotides, the CDR3 is TGTGCCAGCATCAGAAATAGCAATCAGCCCCAGCATTTT.

In its sample, this clone was seen once. The chain uses TRBV10-3 and TRBJ2-2; 14 bases fit TRBD2. V lost 8 bases, J lost 5 bases, and 1 base stayed unmatched. The CDR3 totals 14 residues. Germline CDR1 ENHRY, CDR2 SYGVKD. The CDR3 loop is CAIRTSGGTGELFF. The CDR3 DNA reads TGTGCCATCCGGACTAGCGGGGGGACCGGGGAGCTGTTTTTT.

The chain employs TRBV6-1 and TRBJ2-1; D might be TRBD2 (6 bases). Trimming took off 2 bases at V and 10 bases at J, with 15 bases between the two ends. The CDR3 totals 14 residues. Germline V gives CDR1 MNHNS, CDR2 SASEGT. As DNA, the CDR3 is TGTGCCAGCAGTGAAAGGGCGCGGGGCCCAGAGCAGTTCTTC. Protein: CASSERARGPEQFF.

The J gene is TRBJ1-5, the V gene TRBV5-5; 7 nucleotides match TRBD1. V gave up 0 bases and J gave up 5 bases; unmatched junction bases: 2. The length of the CDR3 is 14 residues. Germline V CDR1 and CDR2: SGHKS, YYEKEE (reference sequence). CDR3 residues: CASSLEDRYQPQHF. The DNA of the CDR3 is TGTGCCAGCAGCTTGGAGGACAGGTATCAGCCCCAGCATTTT.

This sequence joins TRBV20-1 and TRBJ2-7; TRBD1 agrees at 9 bases. This CDR3 has 11 residues. Looked up from germline, CDR1 is DFQATT and CDR2 is SNEGSKA (reference sequence). The V and J ends lost 5 bases and 5 bases, in that order; junction bases with no gene match: 1. The CDR3 DNA follows: TGCAGTGCTGGGGACAGGGACGAGCAGTACTTC. Its protein product is CSAGDRDEQYF.

This clone turned up a few times. Here the CDR3 DNA reads TGTGCCAGCAAAGTCGGGGGGACAGGAAACACCATATATTTT. This encodes CASKVGGTGNTIYF. The chain employs TRBV6-5 and TRBJ1-3; possible D gene TRBD1, 6 bases. V was pared by 7 bases and J by 4 bases, with 14 bases between. The CDR3 has 14 amino acids. CDR1 and CDR2 (germline): MNHEY, SVGAGI.

The rearrangement joins TRBV30 to TRBJ1-5; D is undetermined. The CDR3 length is 15 residues. The germline gives CDR1 GTSNPN, CDR2 SVGIG (reference sequence). Deletions cut 0 bases from V and 5 bases from J, with 14 bases between. CDR3 region: CAWSVGGNWDQPQHF. The CDR3 nucleotides are TGTGCCTGGAGTGTAGGAGGCAATTGGGATCAGCCCCAGCATTTT. Based on the CDR3 plus reference TRBV30 and TRBJ1-5, the full variable domain is SQTIHQWPATLVQPVGSPLSLECTVEGTSNPNLYWYRQAAGRGLQLLFYSVGIGQISSEVPQNLSASRPQDRQFILSSKKLLLSDSGFYLCAWSVGGNWDQPQHFGDGTRLSIL.

The CDR3 protein is CASSLRTREFQNEQFF. CDR3 DNA: TGTGCCAGCAGCTTACGAACTAGGGAGTTTCAGAATGAGCAGTTCTTC. This rearrangement joins TRBV7-2 to TRBJ2-1, with D possibly being TRBD2 (5 bases). Per germline, CDR1 SGHTA and CDR2 FQGNSA. Trimming left V 2 bases short and J 7 bases short, with 18 bases between. This CDR3 is built from 16 residues.

The chain has TRBV6-7 and TRBJ2-4, with D tentatively TRBD2 (5 bases). TRBV6-7 is classed as an ORF, of uncertain function. V was cut by 3 bases and J by 10 bases, with 16 bases left in between. The CDR3 spans 14 residues. The CDR3 protein is CASSYIDGLRIQYF. As DNA, the CDR3 is TGTGCCAGCAGTTATATCGACGGACTCAGGATTCAGTACTTC.

A note on this clone: Germline is not matched at one junction end, which may reflect a read error. The CDR3 nucleotides read TGTGCCAGCAGTTTAGAGGGGACATCCTACGAGCAGTACTTC. Its protein product is CASSLEGTSYEQYF. This sequence joins TRBV11-3 and TRBJ2-7; D possibly corresponds to TRBD1 (6 bases). This CDR3 spans 14 amino acids. Germline V lookup: CDR1 SGHNT, CDR2 YENEEA.

In its sample, this clone was seen a few times. The V and J genes are TRBV7-9 and TRBJ1-6; the D is unclear. The V gene's germline CDR1 is SEHNR and CDR2 FQNEAQ (reference sequence). The CDR3 runs to 14 residues. Trimming left V 5 bases short and J 7 bases short, with 12 bases between. The CDR3 protein is CASSLSGSNSPLHF. The DNA for the CDR3 is TGTGCCAGCAGCCTTTCCGGGAGCAATTCACCCCTCCACTTT.

This clone was counted a single time. The CDR3 DNA reads as TGTGCCAGCAGCCTCCAGGGGCCCACTGAAGCTTTCTTT. Residues: CASSLQGPTEAFF. J is TRBJ1-1 and V is TRBV6-6; D possibly corresponds to TRBD1 (6 bases). The CDR3 has 13 amino acids. Germline CDR1 MNHNY, CDR2 SVGAGI (reference sequence). V was pared by 6 bases and J by 4 bases, with 12 bases between.

The chain employs TRBV7-9 and TRBJ2-7, with TRBD1 identical over 10 bases. Trimming cost V 4 bases and J 1 base; bases outside gene matches: 1. Germline assignment: CDR1 SEHNR and CDR2 FQNEAQ (reference sequence). There are 14 residues in the CDR3. This CDR3 reads CASSWDRGSYEQYF. The CDR3 nucleotides read TGTGCCAGCAGCTGGGACAGGGGATCCTACGAGCAGTACTTC.

This clone was seen a handful of times. The chain uses TRBV7-9 and TRBJ1-2, with D tentatively TRBD1 (5 bases). The germline gives CDR1 SEHNR, CDR2 FQNEAQ (reference sequence). V was trimmed by 6 bases and J by 4 bases, leaving 18 bases between them. CDR3 length: 15 residues. CDR3 sequence (DNA): TGTGCCAGCAGTTCGACTCAGGGCCGCTCCTATGGCTACACCTTC. Its protein is CASSSTQGRSYGYTF.

The DNA for the CDR3 is TGTGCCAGCAGCAAAGGACAGGCCAATACCGGGGAGCTGTTTTTT. This translates into CASSKGQANTGELFF. J is TRBJ2-2 and V is TRBV9; 7 bases are a match to TRBD1. The ends lost 4 bases at V and 5 bases at J; junction bases unmatched: 8. The CDR3 runs to 15 residues. Germline V CDR1 and CDR2: SGDLS, YYNGEE. The entire variable domain, with the rest obtained from reference TRBV9 and TRBJ2-2, is as follows: DSGVTQTPKHLITATGQRVTLRCSPRSGDLSVYWYQQSLDQGLQFLIQYYNGEERAKGNILERFSAQQFPDLHSELNLSSLELGDSALYFCASSKGQANTGELFFGEGSRLTVL.

This sequence joins TRBV7-2 and TRBJ2-7; D might be TRBD2 (6 bases). V was shortened by 1 base and J by 1 base, with 11 bases between the two germline ends. The CDR3 is made up of 15 amino acids. The V gene's germline CDR1 is SGHTA and CDR2 FQGNSA. DNA for the CDR3: TGTGCCAGCAGCTTAGAAGCTAGCGTTTCCTACGAGCAGTACTTC. Its translation is CASSLEASVSYEQYF. Looking up the rest from reference TRBV7-2 and TRBJ2-7 gives the full variable domain: GAGVSQSPSNKVTEKGKDVELRCDPISGHTALYWYRQSLGQGLEFLIYFQGNSAPDKSGLPSDRFSAERTGGSVSTLTIQRTQQEDSAVYLCASSLEASVSYEQYFGPGTRLTVT.

The chain is built from TRBV12-3 or TRBV12-4 and TRBJ1-2; 7 nucleotides agree with TRBD1. The CDR3 has 13 residues. With V trimmed by 6 bases and J by 8 bases, 9 bases remained unmatched. The CDR3 DNA reads TGTGCCAGCAGCCCGGGACAGTCATTCGGCTACACCTTC. Protein product: CASSPGQSFGYTF.

This chain joins TRBV6-2 or TRBV6-3 and TRBJ1-1, with TRBD1 matching 10 bases. Germline assignment: CDR1 MNHEY and CDR2 SVGEGT. The junction had 10 bases not matched to a gene; V was cut back by 6 bases and J by 3 bases. The CDR3 covers 16 residues. The DNA for the CDR3 is TGTGCCAGCAGCCCCGCTAGGGACAGGGGATACACTGAAGCTTTCTTT. This translates into CASSPARDRGYTEAFF.

This clone was seen only once. The chain couples TRBV10-3 to TRBJ2-3; a possible D gene is TRBD2 (7 bases). The CDR3 runs to 14 residues. CDR1 ENHRY and CDR2 SYGVKD come from the germline V gene. The V gene lost 2 bases and the J gene lost 6 bases, with 12 bases spanning the gap. This CDR3 is CAISERGAGDTQYF. CDR3 DNA: TGTGCCATCAGTGAGCGGGGGGCCGGGGATACGCAGTATTTT.

The V call is TRBV10-3, the J call TRBJ1-2; 7 nucleotides line up with TRBD1. The germline V gene has CDR1 ENHRY and CDR2 SYGVKD. This CDR3 has 13 amino acids. The trim removed 10 bases at V and 0 bases at J, leaving 5 bases unmatched. In DNA, the CDR3 is TGTGCCACAACGGGACAGCCTAACTATGGCTACACCTTC. Translated, it gives CATTGQPNYGYTF.

The chain is built from TRBV18 and TRBJ2-7, with TRBD2 matching 10 bases. V dropped 8 bases and J dropped 0; count of bases not matched to a gene: 7. This CDR3 is built from 15 residues. Germline lookup yields CDR1 KGHSH and CDR2 LQKENI. CDR3 sequence (DNA): TGTGCCAGCGTGAGTAGCGGGGGGAACTCCTACGAGCAGTACTTC. Translation: CASVSSGGNSYEQYF.

This clone was detected a few times. This chain links TRBV3-1 (or the pseudogene TRBV3-2) with TRBJ1-3, with 8 bases identical to TRBD1. The CDR3 covers 18 residues. Germline-derived CDR1 and CDR2 are LGHDT and YNNKEL (reference sequence). V was pared by 2 bases and J by 0 bases, with 9 bases of the junction left unmatched. CDR3 sequence (DNA): TGTGCCAGCAGCCAAAATGCCCCCGGGACAGGCTCTGGAAACACCATATATTTT. It is translated as CASSQNAPGTGSGNTIYF.

The gene calls are TRBV27 and TRBJ2-2; D possibly corresponds to TRBD1 (6 bases). The CDR3 has 15 residues. Trimming left V 6 bases short and J 2 bases short, with 13 bases between. Germline CDR1 and CDR2: MNHEY and SMNVEV (reference sequence). The CDR3 DNA reads TGTGCCAGCAGCCATGACAGGTTAAACACCGGGGAGCTGTTTTTT. It specifies CASSHDRLNTGELFF.

The J gene is TRBJ2-7, the V gene TRBV29-1, with 8 bases aligning to TRBD1. The V gene's germline CDR1 is SQVTM and CDR2 ANQGSEA. This CDR3 contains 13 residues. With 1 base clipped from V and 2 bases from J, the junction kept 1 base outside the gene matches. CDR3 bases: TGCAGCGTTGAAGCGACAGGGGCCTACGAGCAGTACTTC. Translating it yields CSVEATGAYEQYF.

Of note for this clone: Other nucleotide sequences from this sample produce the same CDR3. The chain recombines TRBV18 with TRBJ1-5; possible D gene TRBD1, 5 bases. Trimming took off 4 bases at V and 2 bases at J, with 15 bases between the two ends. Germline values: CDR1 KGHSH, CDR2 LQKENI. This CDR3 spans 16 amino acids. The CDR3 reads CASSRTDTGGNQPQHF. The CDR3 DNA reads as TGTGCCAGCTCACGGACGGACACGGGGGGCAATCAGCCCCAGCATTTT.

Turning to this clone: The junction shows a germline mismatch at one end, possibly a read error. This chain joins TRBV9 and TRBJ2-3; 7 positions match TRBD1. This CDR3 has 13 amino acids. Germline values: CDR1 SGDLS, CDR2 YYNGEE. CDR3 in DNA: TGTGCCAGCAGCGTGGGGACAGCGCCAACCCCCGCCTTT. Protein sequence: CASSVGTAPTPAF.